This T cell receptor (beta chain) was captured by sequencing in a study of T cell repertoires in cytomegalovirus infection. Broader study findings: Cumulative public TCR beta family frequency identified CMV carriers with the relevant HLA.

Germline CDR1 reads KGHSH; CDR2 reads LQKENI. Trimming left V 5 bases short and J 0 bases short, with 11 bases between. The CDR3 contains 15 residues. This clonotype was picked up a small number of times. Its antigen is unidentified. MiXCR, run by TCRdb on the reads, gives a single entry per CDR3 protein. Counted here are about 27,000 distinct CDR3 sequences, around 19% occurring once; the ten biggest clones make up more than 80%. Sequences were derived from CD8+ T cells from cultured PBMCs, sampled from culture after CMV antigen stimulation. The source is a human donor in good health (CMV status not recorded). Some clones in this sample may be carry-over from other donors' samples. The V and J genes are TRBV18 and TRBJ2-1; TRBD1 might be the D (5 bases). The CDR3 DNA reads TGTGCCAGCTCAGGGGCTAGTAACTCCTACAATGAGCAGTTCTTC. Residues: CASSGASNSYNEQFF.